The clone carrying this TCR beta chain occurred a few times. As yet, its antigen is unknown. Germline V gene data show CDR1 as MGHDK and CDR2 as SYGVNS. V was trimmed by 3 bases and J by 8 bases, leaving 10 bases between them. There are 12 residues in the CDR3. The data were obtained in a study of blood T cells in healthy people across ages. Points from the study as a whole: TCR beta diversity tracked closely with naive T cell percentage. Higher diversity and more naive CD4+ cells were features of long-lived donors, compared to aged donors.

The amount of total RNA extracted per sample was at least 5 micrograms. The second PCR ran about 6 to 11 cycles with a sample-barcoded 5' primer and J-beta primers. Each of the cDNA molecules was tagged by a template-switch adaptor with 12 random nucleotides. One entry per CDR3 protein results from TCRdb running MiXCR on the 5' RACE reads. Seen here are approximately 2,000,000 distinct CDR3 sequences, about 39% observed once, and the top ten hold roughly 24%. Sequenced input: blood. This TCR derives from a human donor in good health. The chain uses TRBV25-1 and TRBJ1-2, with D perhaps TRBD1 (5 bases). CDR3 nucleotide sequence: TGTGCCAGCAGTGAGGGACGGATCGGCTACACCTTC. Translation: CASSEGRIGYTF.